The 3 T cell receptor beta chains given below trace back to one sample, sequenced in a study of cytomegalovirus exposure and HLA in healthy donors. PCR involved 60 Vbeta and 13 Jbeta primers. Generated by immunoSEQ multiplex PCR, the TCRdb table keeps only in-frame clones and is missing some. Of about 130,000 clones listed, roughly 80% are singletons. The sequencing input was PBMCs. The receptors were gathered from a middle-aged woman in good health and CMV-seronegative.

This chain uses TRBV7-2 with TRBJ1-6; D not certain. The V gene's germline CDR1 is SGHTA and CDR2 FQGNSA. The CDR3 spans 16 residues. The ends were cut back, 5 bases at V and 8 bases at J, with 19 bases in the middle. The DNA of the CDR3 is TGTGCCAGCAGCCATTCCAAATCACGGGGAGATTCACCCCTCCACTTT. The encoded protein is CASSHSKSRGDSPLHF.

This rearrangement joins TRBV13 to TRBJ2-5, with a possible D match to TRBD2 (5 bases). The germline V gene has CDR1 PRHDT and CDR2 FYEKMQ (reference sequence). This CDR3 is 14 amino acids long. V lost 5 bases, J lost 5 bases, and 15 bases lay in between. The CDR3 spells CASSLGPSLETQYF. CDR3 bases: TGTGCCAGCAGCCTCGGTCCTAGCCTGGAGACCCAGTACTTC.

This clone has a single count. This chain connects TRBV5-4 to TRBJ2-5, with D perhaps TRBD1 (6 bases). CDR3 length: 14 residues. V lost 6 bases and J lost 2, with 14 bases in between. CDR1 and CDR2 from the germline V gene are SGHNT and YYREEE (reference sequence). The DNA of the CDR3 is TGTGCCAGCACCTACAATAGGGGGCAAGAGACCCAGTACTTC. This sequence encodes CASTYNRGQETQYF.